The 9 T cell receptor beta chains below were found in one sample sequenced in a study of CD8+ T cells in alopecia areata. The treatment here: oral pan-JAK inhibitor, 5-10 mg twice daily. Following RNA extraction, reverse transcription yielded cDNA that acted as the sequencing template. The assay was immunoSEQ multiplex PCR, and TCRdb's table has in-frame clones only and misses some. The top ten clones hold under 1.2% of a sample with around 190,000 clones, around three fifths of them seen once. This material consisted of CD4+ T cells sorted from blood, taken at week 24, from a patient treated with tofacitinib. The origin of the receptors is a human donor with alopecia areata.

This clone was counted only a few times. At one of its ends the junction is not consistent with the germline gene, which may arise from a read error. The V and J genes are TRBV10-3 and TRBJ1-6, with unresolved D. Germline CDR1 reads ENHRY; CDR2 reads SYGVKD. The CDR3 is 13 amino acids. The CDR3 region has the DNA TGTGCCATCAGGGAGTTTCAGGATTCACCCCTCCACTTT. Protein sequence: CAIREFQDSPLHF.

The table lists this clone with a count of one. V usage is TRBV9 and J usage is TRBJ1-2; D unresolved. Germline V lookup: CDR1 SGDLS, CDR2 YYNGEE. Trimming cost V 4 bases and J 2 bases, with 6 bases left between them. The CDR3 contains 12 residues. In nucleotides, the CDR3 is TGTGCCAGCAGCACAGAGAACTATGGCTACACCTTC. This encodes CASSTENYGYTF.

This clone was recorded many times. The rearrangement joins TRBV19 to TRBJ2-1; D not resolved. The CDR3 sequence is 14 residues long. In germline, CDR1 is LNHDA, CDR2 SQIVND (reference sequence). Deletions cut 9 bases from V and 9 bases from J, with 21 bases between. The CDR3 spells CASQTLSAASEQFF. As DNA, the CDR3 is TGTGCCAGCCAGACCCTCTCGGCTGCTAGTGAGCAGTTCTTC.

This chain links TRBV15 with TRBJ1-5; D is unresolved. Trimming removed 1 base from V and 4 bases from J, with 17 bases in between. There are 17 residues in the CDR3. The germline CDR1 and CDR2 sequences are LNHNV and YYDKDF (reference sequence). The CDR3 here is CATSRGNSVQFNQPQHF. The CDR3 DNA reads as TGTGCCACCAGCAGAGGGAATTCGGTCCAATTTAATCAGCCCCAGCATTTT.

Of note for this clone: Within the sample, other DNA sequences also encode this same CDR3. The chain uses TRBV29-1 and TRBJ1-1; D gene ambiguous. Germline V CDR1 and CDR2: SQVTM, ANQGSEA. Deletions cut 0 bases from V and 0 bases from J, with 5 bases between. The CDR3 spans 13 residues. CDR3 in DNA: TGCAGCGTTGAAGATCTTGTGAACACTGAAGCTTTCTTT. It translates to CSVEDLVNTEAFF.

This clone was seen a handful of times. The chain has TRBV5-1 and TRBJ2-2; unclear D gene. This CDR3 has 13 amino acids. V was cut by 2 bases and J by 7 bases, with 9 bases left in between. Germline assignment: CDR1 SGHRS and CDR2 YFSETQ. The DNA for the CDR3 is TGCGCCAGCAGCTTAGCCAGTCACGGGGAGCTGTTTTTT. Protein sequence: CASSLASHGELFF.

This clone was seen only once. This CDR3 reads CAAGGSGEQYF. CDR3 nucleotides: TGTGCCGCAGGGGGTAGTGGCGAGCAGTACTTC. The rearrangement uses TRBV10-3 and TRBJ2-7, with 7 positions matching TRBD1. Germline CDR1 is ENHRY and CDR2 is SYGVKD. The CDR3 covers 11 residues. J was trimmed by 6 bases and V by 11 bases; bases with no gene match: 7.

The chain carries TRBV4-1 and TRBJ2-3, with D possibly matching TRBD1 (6 bases). Germline CDR1 reads MGHRA; CDR2 reads YSYEKL. V was trimmed by 0 bases and J by 0 bases, leaving 13 bases between them. The CDR3 is 17 amino acids. CDR3 sequence reads: CASSQDLWTASTDTQYF. CDR3 DNA sequence: TGCGCCAGCAGCCAAGATCTTTGGACAGCTAGCACAGATACGCAGTATTTT.

In this sample, this clone turned up a few times. The rearrangement uses TRBV5-6 and TRBJ2-5; 7 nucleotides line up with TRBD1. The CDR3 totals 14 residues. Trimming took 7 bases from V and 5 from J; bases not matched to a gene: 11. Germline V gene data show CDR1 as SGHDT and CDR2 as YYEEEE. CDR3 in amino acids: CASRHRQGMETQYF. In DNA form, the CDR3 reads TGTGCCAGCCGACACAGACAGGGTATGGAGACCCAGTACTTC. The variable domain in full, with the rest retrieved from reference TRBV5-6 and TRBJ2-5, is DAGVTQSPTHLIKTRGQQVTLRCSPKSGHDTVSWYQQALGQGPQFIFQYYEEEERQRGNFPDRFSGHQFPNYSSELNVNALLLGDSALYLCASRHRQGMETQYFGPGTRLLVL.